The sample holds many counts of the clone carrying this T cell receptor beta chain. Template material for amplifying TCR beta CDR3 regions consisted of RNA transcripts. First-round RT-PCR with HTBI primers amplified the TCR CDR3 region. Each CDR3 protein gets one entry after TCRdb re-called the multiplex PCR reads with MiXCR. The sample lists more than 75,000 distinct CDR3 sequences, roughly half seen once, with about 25% in the top ten. This record belongs to a study of T cells in Graves' hyperthyroidism and ophthalmopathy. Exclusion criteria comprised uncontrolled infection, other autoimmune disease, pregnancy or lactation. The PBMCs were sourced from fresh peripheral blood (less than 11 ml). Germline V CDR1 and CDR2: SEHNR, FQNEAQ (reference sequence). CDR3 length equals 16 residues. Deletions cut 5 bases from V and 0 bases from J, with 16 bases between.

What was sequenced was blood. The V and J genes are TRBV7-9 and TRBJ2-5; D perhaps matches TRBD1 (6 bases). This sequence originates from a woman aged 40 to 50 with Graves' hyperthyroidism. CDR3 nucleotide sequence: TGTGCCAGCAGCCCACCTAGGACAGAGTACCAAGAGACCCAGTACTTC. Its translation: CASSPPRTEYQETQYF.